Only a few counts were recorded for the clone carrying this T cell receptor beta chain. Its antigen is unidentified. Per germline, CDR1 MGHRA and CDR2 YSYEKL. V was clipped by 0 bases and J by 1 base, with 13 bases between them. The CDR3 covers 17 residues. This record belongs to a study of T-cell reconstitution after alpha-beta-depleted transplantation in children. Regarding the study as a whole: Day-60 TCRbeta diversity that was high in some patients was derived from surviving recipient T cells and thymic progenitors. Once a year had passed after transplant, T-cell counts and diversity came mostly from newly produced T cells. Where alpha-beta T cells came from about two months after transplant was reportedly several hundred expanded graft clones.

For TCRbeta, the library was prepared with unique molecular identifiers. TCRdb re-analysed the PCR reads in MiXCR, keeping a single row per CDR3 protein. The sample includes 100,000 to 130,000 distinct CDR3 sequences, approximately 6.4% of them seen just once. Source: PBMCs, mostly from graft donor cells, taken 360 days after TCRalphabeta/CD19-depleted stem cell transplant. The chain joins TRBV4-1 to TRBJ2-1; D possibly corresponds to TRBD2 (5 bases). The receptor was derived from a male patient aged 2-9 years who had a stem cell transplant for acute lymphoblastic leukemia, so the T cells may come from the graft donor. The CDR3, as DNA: TGCGCCAGCAGCCAAGATGAAGCGGCCTTATCCTACAATGAGCAGTTCTTC. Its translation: CASSQDEAALSYNEQFF.